The text below deals with one TCR beta chain. The record originates from a study of blood T cell repertoires in COVID-19. Across the whole study: Spain, Italy and the United States supplied samples that represented acute and convalescent COVID-19. T cells, B-cell-depleted T cells, or PBMCs supplied cDNA or gDNA.

The CDR3 totals 15 residues. From germline, CDR1 is MNHEY and CDR2 SVGAGI. V shed 7 bases and J 7 bases; nucleotides not matched to a gene: 14. Original handling: Estimated nucleated cell counts came from reference gene primer amplification. Method: immunoSEQ multiplex PCR; TCRdb's copy keeps in-frame clones and lacks some. That table furnishes V, J and clone size, whereas the DNA furnished D and trimming. The data show over 250,000 clones, over 75% seen once. The sequence derives from a human donor in a cohort sampled during active COVID-19. The chain links TRBV6-5 to TRBJ2-7; 9 bases agree with TRBD1. The sequencing sample was made of peripheral blood. This chain's CDR3 is CASTIDGTGKGEQYF. The CDR3, as DNA: TGTGCCAGCACCATAGATGGGACAGGGAAAGGAGAGCAGTACTTC.